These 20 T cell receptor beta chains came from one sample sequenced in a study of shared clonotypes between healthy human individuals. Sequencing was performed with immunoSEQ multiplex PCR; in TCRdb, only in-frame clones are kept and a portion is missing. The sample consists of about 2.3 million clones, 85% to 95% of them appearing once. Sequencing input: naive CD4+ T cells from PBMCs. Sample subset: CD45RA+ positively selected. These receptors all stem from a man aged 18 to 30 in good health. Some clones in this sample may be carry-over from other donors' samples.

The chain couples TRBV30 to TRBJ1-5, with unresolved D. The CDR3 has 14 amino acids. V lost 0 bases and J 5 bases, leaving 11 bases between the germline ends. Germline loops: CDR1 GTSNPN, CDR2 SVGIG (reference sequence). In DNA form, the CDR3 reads TGTGCCTGGAGTGTCTCGGGCACTTATCAGCCCCAGCATTTT. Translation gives CAWSVSGTYQPQHF.

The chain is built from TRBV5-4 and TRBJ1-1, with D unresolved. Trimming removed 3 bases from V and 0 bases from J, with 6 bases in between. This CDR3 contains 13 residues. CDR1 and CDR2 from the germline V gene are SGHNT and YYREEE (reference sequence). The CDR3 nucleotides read TGTGCCAGCAGCTCAGATATGAACACTGAAGCTTTCTTT. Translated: CASSSDMNTEAFF.

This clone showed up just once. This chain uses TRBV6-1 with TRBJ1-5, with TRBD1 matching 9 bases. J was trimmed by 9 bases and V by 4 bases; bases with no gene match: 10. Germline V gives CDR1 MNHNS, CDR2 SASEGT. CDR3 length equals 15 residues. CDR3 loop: CASSAPGQGSWPQHF. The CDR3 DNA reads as TGTGCCAGCAGTGCCCCGGGACAGGGCTCGTGGCCCCAGCATTTT.

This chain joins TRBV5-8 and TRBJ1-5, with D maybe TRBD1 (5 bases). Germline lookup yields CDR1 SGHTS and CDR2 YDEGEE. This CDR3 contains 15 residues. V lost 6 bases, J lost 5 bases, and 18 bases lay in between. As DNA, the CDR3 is TGTGCCAGCACCGAACGGGGCACTGGGGATCAGCCCCAGCATTTT. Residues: CASTERGTGDQPQHF.

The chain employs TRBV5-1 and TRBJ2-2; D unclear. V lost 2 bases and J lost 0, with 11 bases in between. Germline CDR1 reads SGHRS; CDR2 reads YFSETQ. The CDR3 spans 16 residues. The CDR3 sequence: CASSFFPISNTGELFF. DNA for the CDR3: TGCGCCAGCAGCTTCTTCCCGATTTCGAACACCGGGGAGCTGTTTTTT.

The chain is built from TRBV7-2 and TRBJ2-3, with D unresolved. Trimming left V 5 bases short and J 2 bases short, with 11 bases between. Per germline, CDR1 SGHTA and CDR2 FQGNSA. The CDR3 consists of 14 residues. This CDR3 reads CASSRNSATDTQYF. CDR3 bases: TGTGCCAGCAGCCGTAACTCCGCCACAGATACGCAGTATTTT.

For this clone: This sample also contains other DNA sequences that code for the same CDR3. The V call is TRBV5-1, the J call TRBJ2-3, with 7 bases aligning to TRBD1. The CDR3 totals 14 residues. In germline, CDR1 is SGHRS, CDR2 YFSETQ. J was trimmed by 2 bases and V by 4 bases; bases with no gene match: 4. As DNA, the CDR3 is TGCGCCAGCAGCCCGGGACAGACCACAGATACGCAGTATTTT. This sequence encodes CASSPGQTTDTQYF.

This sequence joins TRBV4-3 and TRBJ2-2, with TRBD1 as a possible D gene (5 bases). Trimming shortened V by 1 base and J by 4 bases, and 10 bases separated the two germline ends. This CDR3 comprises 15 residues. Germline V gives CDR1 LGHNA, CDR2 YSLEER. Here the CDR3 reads CASSQAGYGTGELFF. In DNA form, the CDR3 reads TGCGCCAGCAGCCAAGCAGGGTACGGCACCGGGGAGCTGTTTTTT.

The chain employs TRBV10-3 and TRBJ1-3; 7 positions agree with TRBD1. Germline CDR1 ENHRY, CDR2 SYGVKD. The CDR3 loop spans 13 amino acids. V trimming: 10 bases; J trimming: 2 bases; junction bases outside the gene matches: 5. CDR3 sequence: CATGQAAGNTIYF. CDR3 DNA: TGTGCCACAGGACAGGCCGCTGGAAACACCATATATTTT.

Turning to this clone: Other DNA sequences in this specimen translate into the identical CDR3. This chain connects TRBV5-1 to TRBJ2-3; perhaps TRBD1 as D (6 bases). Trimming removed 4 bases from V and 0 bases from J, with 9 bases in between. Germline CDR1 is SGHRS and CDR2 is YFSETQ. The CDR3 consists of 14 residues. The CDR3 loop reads CASSPDRSTDTQYF. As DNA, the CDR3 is TGCGCCAGCAGCCCCGACAGGAGCACAGATACGCAGTATTTT.

CDR3 DNA: TGTGCCAGCAGCTTATCCTCGACGGGGATTCCGGCCGGGGAGCTGTTTTTT. Encoded protein: CASSLSSTGIPAGELFF. The chain has TRBV11-3 and TRBJ2-2; D may be TRBD2 (5 bases). V was trimmed by 2 bases and J by 6 bases, leaving 19 bases between them. In germline, CDR1 is SGHNT, CDR2 YENEEA. There are 17 residues in the CDR3.

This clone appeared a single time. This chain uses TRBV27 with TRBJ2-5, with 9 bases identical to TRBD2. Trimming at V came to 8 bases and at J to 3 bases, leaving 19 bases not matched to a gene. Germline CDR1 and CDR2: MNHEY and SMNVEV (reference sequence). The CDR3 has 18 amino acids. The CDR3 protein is CASHPVREGLGKKETQYF. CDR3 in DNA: TGTGCCAGCCACCCGGTGCGGGAGGGCCTCGGAAAGAAAGAGACCCAGTACTTC.

The CDR3 region has the DNA TGCAGCGTTGCAGGCCCCGCGGGAGGCGACACAGATACGCAGTATTTT. Encoded protein: CSVAGPAGGDTDTQYF. V and J are TRBV29-1 and TRBJ2-3; 8 bases are shared with TRBD2. Germline-derived CDR1 and CDR2 are SQVTM and ANQGSEA. The J segment lost 2 bases and the V segment lost 4 bases, leaving 11 bases of the junction unmatched. This CDR3 has 16 residues.

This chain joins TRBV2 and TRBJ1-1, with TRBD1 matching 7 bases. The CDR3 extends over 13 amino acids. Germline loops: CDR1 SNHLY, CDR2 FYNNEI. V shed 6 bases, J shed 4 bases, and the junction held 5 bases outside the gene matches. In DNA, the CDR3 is TGTGCCAGCAGAAAGACAGGGTCCACTGAAGCTTTCTTT. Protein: CASRKTGSTEAFF. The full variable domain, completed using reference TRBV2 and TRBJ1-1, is EPEVTQTPSHQVTQMGQEVILRCVPISNHLYFYWYRQILGQKVEFLVSFYNNEISEKSEIFDDQFSVERPDGSNFTLKIRSTKLEDSAMYFCASRKTGSTEAFFGQGTRLTVV.

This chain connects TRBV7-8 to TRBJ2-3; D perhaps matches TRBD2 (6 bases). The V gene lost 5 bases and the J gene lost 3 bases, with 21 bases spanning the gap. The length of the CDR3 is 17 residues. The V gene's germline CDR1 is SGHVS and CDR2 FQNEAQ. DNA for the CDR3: TGTGCCAGCAGCCGAGGAGGGTTACAAGGGACGACAGATACGCAGTATTTT. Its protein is CASSRGGLQGTTDTQYF.

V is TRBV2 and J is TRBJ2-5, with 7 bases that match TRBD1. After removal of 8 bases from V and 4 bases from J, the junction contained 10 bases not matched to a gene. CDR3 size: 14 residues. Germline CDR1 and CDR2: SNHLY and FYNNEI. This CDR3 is CASRTGATLETQYF. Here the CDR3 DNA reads TGTGCCAGCCGGACAGGTGCAACTTTAGAGACCCAGTACTTC.

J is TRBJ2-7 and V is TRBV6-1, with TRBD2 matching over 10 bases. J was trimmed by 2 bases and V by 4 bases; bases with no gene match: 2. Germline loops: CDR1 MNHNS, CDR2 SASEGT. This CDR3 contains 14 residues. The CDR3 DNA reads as TGTGCCAGCAGTGTTAGCGGGGGGACCTACGAGCAGTACTTC. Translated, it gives CASSVSGGTYEQYF.

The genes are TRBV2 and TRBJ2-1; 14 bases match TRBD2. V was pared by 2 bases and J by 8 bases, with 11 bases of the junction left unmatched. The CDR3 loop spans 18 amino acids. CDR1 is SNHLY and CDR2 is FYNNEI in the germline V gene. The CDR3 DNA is TGTGCCAGCAGTGAACTCAGACTAGCGGGGGGGTTAGCGGATGAGCAGTTCTTC. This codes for CASSELRLAGGLADEQFF.

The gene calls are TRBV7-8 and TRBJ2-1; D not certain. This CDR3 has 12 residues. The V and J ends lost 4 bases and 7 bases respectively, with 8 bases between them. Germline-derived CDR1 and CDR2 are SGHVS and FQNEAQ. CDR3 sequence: CASSWTENEQFF. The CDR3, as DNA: TGTGCCAGCAGCTGGACCGAGAATGAGCAGTTCTTC.

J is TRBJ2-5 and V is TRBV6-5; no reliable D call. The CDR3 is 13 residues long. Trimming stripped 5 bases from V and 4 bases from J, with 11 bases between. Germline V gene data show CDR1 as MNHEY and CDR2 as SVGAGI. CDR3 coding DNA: TGTGCCAGCAGTCGCTCGATTATAGAGACCCAGTACTTC. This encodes CASSRSIIETQYF.